Presented here are 25 T cell receptor beta chains from one specimen sequenced in a study of blood T cells in healthy people across ages. With a J-beta primer mix and a sample-barcoded 5' primer, a second PCR ran about 7 to 12 cycles. A single record per CDR3 protein comes from TCRdb applying MiXCR to the 5' RACE reads. The sample gives about 1.7 million distinct CDR3 sequences, about 28% of which show up once; 7.7% is in the top ten. Sequenced material: blood. These TCRs come from a woman aged 25 to 45 in good health.

The rearrangement links TRBV7-3 to TRBJ2-3; 7 nucleotides align to TRBD2. This CDR3 contains 16 residues. V trimming: 5 bases; J trimming: 6 bases; junction bases outside the gene matches: 14. CDR1 and CDR2 from the germline V gene are SGHTA and FQGTGA. CDR3 sequence: CASSRSGATMGDTQYF. Here the CDR3 DNA reads TGTGCCAGCAGCCGAAGCGGGGCGACGATGGGGGATACGCAGTATTTT. The full variable domain, rest sourced from reference TRBV7-3 and TRBJ2-3, is GAGVSQTPSNKVTEKGKYVELRCDPISGHTALYWYRQSLGQGPEFLIYFQGTGAADDSGLPNDRFFAVRPEGSVSTLKIQRTERGDSAVYLCASSRSGATMGDTQYFGPGTRLTVL.

This clonotype occurred a few times. J is TRBJ2-3 and V is TRBV5-5; 9 nucleotides match TRBD2. Germline-derived CDR1 and CDR2 are SGHKS and YYEKEE (reference sequence). The junction had 8 bases not matched to a gene; V was cut back by 5 bases and J by 4 bases. This CDR3 region has 15 residues. This chain's CDR3 is CASRPFGGRADTQYF. The DNA for the CDR3 is TGTGCCAGCAGACCTTTCGGCGGGAGGGCAGATACGCAGTATTTT.

This clonotype was seen repeatedly, ten times or more. The chain joins TRBV20-1 to TRBJ2-7; D not resolved. This CDR3 region has 13 residues. The V and J ends lost 2 bases and 5 bases respectively, with 13 bases between them. Germline V gene lookup returns CDR1 DFQATT and CDR2 SNEGSKA (reference sequence). The CDR3 DNA sequence: TGCAGTGCTAGAAGTCCAGAAGTGGACGAGCAGTACTTC. It encodes CSARSPEVDEQYF.

This clonotype showed up just a few times. The chain links TRBV12-3 or TRBV12-4 to TRBJ2-3; 10 positions match TRBD2. The J segment lost 5 bases and the V segment lost 5 bases, leaving 7 bases of the junction unmatched. The CDR3 spans 15 residues. CDR3 in DNA: TGTGCCAGCAGTGTAAGCGGGGGGGGTGGAGATACGCAGTATTTT. As protein: CASSVSGGGGDTQYF.

This clonotype was counted between two and nine times. This sequence joins TRBV27 and TRBJ2-1; 10 positions match TRBD2. The CDR3 length is 14 residues. Trimming at V came to 7 bases and at J to 7 bases, leaving 7 bases not matched to a gene. Germline CDR1 and CDR2: MNHEY and SMNVEV (reference sequence). This chain's CDR3 is CASMDLAGANEQFF. The CDR3 nucleotides are TGTGCCAGCATGGACCTAGCGGGAGCTAATGAGCAGTTCTTC.

This chain links TRBV10-1 with TRBJ2-7, with D perhaps TRBD1 or TRBD2 (5 bases each). Per the germline V gene, CDR1 is WNHNN and CDR2 is SYGVQD (reference sequence). This CDR3 is built from 13 residues. V lost 3 bases and J 5 bases, leaving 11 bases between the germline ends. CDR3 residues: CASSEEGLDEQYF. Written as DNA, the CDR3 is TGCGCCAGCAGTGAAGAGGGGCTGGACGAGCAGTACTTC.

The J gene is TRBJ2-2, the V gene TRBV5-1, with TRBD2 matching over 7 bases. The CDR3 has 16 amino acids. Germline CDR1 SGHRS, CDR2 YFSETQ. The junction had 6 bases not matched to a gene; V was cut back by 4 bases and J by 0 bases. Here the CDR3 DNA reads TGCGCCAGCAGCAGGGAGGGGCCGCCGAACACCGGGGAGCTGTTTTTT. Its translation is CASSREGPPNTGELFF.

The CDR3 DNA reads as TGTGCCAGCAGTTTACAGGACCATAAATACAATGAGCAGTTCTTC. Amino acids: CASSLQDHKYNEQFF. The chain recombines TRBV27 with TRBJ2-1; no definite D call. The CDR3 spans 15 residues. Germline CDR1 and CDR2: MNHEY and SMNVEV (reference sequence). V was pared by 2 bases and J by 4 bases, with 12 bases between.

The chain carries TRBV2 and TRBJ2-1; 8 bases are shared with TRBD2. The end of the DNA aligns better with TRBJ2-7, so the J call may be wrong. Per germline, CDR1 SNHLY and CDR2 FYNNEI. CDR3 length: 16 amino acids. The CDR3 reads CASISPGLAGRNEQYF. CDR3 DNA: TGTGCCAGCATCTCCCCGGGGCTAGCGGGTCGCAATGAGCAGTACTTC.

To note about this clonotype: A much more abundant neighbour one base away suggests this may be a read error. V and J are TRBV10-3 and TRBJ2-5; the D gene is possibly TRBD2 (6 bases). Germline CDR1 is ENHRY and CDR2 is SYGVKD. The CDR3 loop spans 14 amino acids. Trimming removed 10 bases from V and 5 bases from J, with 20 bases in between. CDR3 sequence (DNA): TGTGCCACCAGGAGGGCTAGCGAGACGGAGACCCAGTACTTC. This sequence encodes CATRRASETETQYF.

This clonotype turned up a few times. The V call is TRBV11-2, the J call TRBJ2-5; D is unresolved. The CDR3 has 12 residues. V was pared by 9 bases and J by 7 bases, with 15 bases between. The germline CDR1 and CDR2 sequences are SGHAT and FQNNGV. The CDR3 DNA sequence: TGTGCCAGTAGCCAGCGCGGTGGGACCCAGTACTTC. It is translated as CASSQRGGTQYF.

This chain links TRBV20-1 with TRBJ2-7, with D unclear. The CDR3 is made up of 14 amino acids. Trimming took 1 base from V and 5 from J, leaving 15 bases between them. CDR1 DFQATT and CDR2 SNEGSKA come from the germline V gene (reference sequence). The CDR3 coding sequence is TGCAGTGCTAGAGCGCAGACGGCCCACAACGAGCAGTACTTC. Encoded protein: CSARAQTAHNEQYF.

The chain links TRBV25-1 to TRBJ1-2, with TRBD1 as a possible D gene (5 bases). V lost 4 bases and J 8 bases, leaving 14 bases between the germline ends. Per germline, CDR1 MGHDK and CDR2 SYGVNS. The CDR3 is 13 residues long. The CDR3 DNA reads as TGTGCCAGCAGTGTCGACAGCGCTGGCGGCTACACCTTC. Protein sequence: CASSVDSAGGYTF.

The genes are TRBV29-1 and TRBJ2-5; D remains ambiguous. The DNA end favors TRBJ2-7, so the J call may be wrong. The CDR3 has 11 amino acids. Germline loops: CDR1 SQVTM, CDR2 ANQGSEA. The CDR3 DNA follows: TGCAGCGTTGTAAAGTCTTACGAGCAGTACTTC. It specifies CSVVKSYEQYF.

Comment on this clonotype: Being one base from a much bigger clone, this may be a read error. The rearrangement links TRBV11-2 to TRBJ2-1; D is perhaps TRBD1 (6 bases). The CDR3 has 14 residues. Germline V gene sequence: CDR1 SGHAT, CDR2 FQNNGV. DNA for the CDR3: TGTGCCCGCAGCCCCGGGACACCAAACAATGAGCAGTTCTTC. Translated, it gives CARSPGTPNNEQFF.

This clonotype was seen more than once but under ten times. The rearrangement joins TRBV20-1 to TRBJ2-3, with D tentatively TRBD1 (6 bases). CDR1 DFQATT and CDR2 SNEGSKA come from the germline V gene (reference sequence). V was shortened by 0 bases and J by 4 bases, with 17 bases between the two germline ends. The CDR3 runs 16 residues. In DNA, the CDR3 is TGCAGTGCTAGAGATCTGGGCCAGGGGATCGCAGATACGCAGTATTTT. This translates into CSARDLGQGIADTQYF.

This clonotype was counted only a few times. The chain carries TRBV10-3 and TRBJ2-1; 14 bases agree with TRBD2. Per the germline V gene, CDR1 is ENHRY and CDR2 is SYGVKD. The CDR3 has 16 residues. V lost 11 bases, J lost 7 bases, and 13 bases stayed unmatched. The DNA of the CDR3 is TGTGCCTCGCTAGACAGGGGACTAGCGGGAGCAAATGAGCAGTTCTTC. The encoded protein is CASLDRGLAGANEQFF.

The chain links TRBV6-6 to TRBJ1-1; possibly TRBD1 for D (6 bases). There are 15 residues in the CDR3. Between the trimmed V and J ends, which lost 4 bases and 3 bases, there was a span of 15 bases. The germline V gene encodes CDR1 MNHNY and CDR2 SVGAGI (reference sequence). The CDR3 nucleotides are TGTGCCAGCAGTTCCTCCGGGGGGCGAGACACTGAAGCTTTCTTT. It yields the protein CASSSSGGRDTEAFF.

This clonotype has just one count. The chain employs TRBV2 and TRBJ2-1; 8 bases agree with TRBD2. CDR1 is SNHLY and CDR2 is FYNNEI in the germline V gene. V was pared by 1 base and J by 15 bases, with 11 bases of the junction left unmatched. The CDR3 is made up of 14 amino acids. The CDR3 loop reads CASSEVLSGGSRFF. CDR3 nucleotides: TGTGCCAGCAGTGAAGTTCTGAGCGGGGGTTCCCGGTTCTTC.

Notes on this clonotype: Just one base apart from a much larger clone, this may be a read error. V gene TRBV18 combines with J gene TRBJ2-1; 11 nucleotides line up with TRBD1. The CDR3 runs to 15 residues. Germline CDR1 KGHSH, CDR2 LQKENI. Trimming took 3 bases from V and 10 from J; bases not matched to a gene: 8. The CDR3 protein is CASSPRGRTGGEQFF. The CDR3 DNA follows: TGTGCCAGCTCACCCCGGGGGAGGACAGGGGGCGAGCAGTTCTTC.

This clonotype occurred a few times. A much larger clone differs by one base, so this may be a read error. The rearrangement joins TRBV5-1 to TRBJ2-3; a weak D match, TRBD2 (5 bases). CDR1 is SGHRS and CDR2 is YFSETQ in the germline V gene. This CDR3 region has 15 residues. DNA for the CDR3: TGCGCCGGCAGCTCCGGACTGAGTAGCACAGATACGCAGTATTTT. It specifies CAGSSGLSSTDTQYF. Full variable domain (rest looked up from reference TRBV5-1 and TRBJ2-3): KAGVTQTPRYLIKTRGQQVTLSCSPISGHRSVSWYQQTPGQGLQFLFEYFSETQRNKGNFPGRFSGRQFSNSRSEMNVSTLELGDSALYLCAGSSGLSSTDTQYFGPGTRLTVL.

This clonotype appeared many times. This chain connects TRBV12-3 or TRBV12-4 to TRBJ1-1; D might be TRBD1 (5 bases). The CDR3 runs to 13 residues. V gave up 3 bases and J gave up 3 bases, with 8 bases separating them. In DNA form, the CDR3 reads TGTGCCAGCAGTTTTGGGGGATACACTGAAGCTTTCTTT. This translates into CASSFGGYTEAFF.

This clonotype was observed many times. This chain links TRBV5-1 with TRBJ1-4; D not resolved. V shed 4 bases and J shed 0 bases, with 10 bases lying between them. Germline V gives CDR1 SGHRS, CDR2 YFSETQ. CDR3 length equals 15 residues. The CDR3 sequence is CASSLSQATNEKLFF. Written as DNA, the CDR3 is TGCGCCAGCAGCCTCTCCCAAGCAACTAATGAAAAACTGTTTTTT.

This clonotype was observed at least ten times. The V and J genes are TRBV9 and TRBJ2-3; D is possibly TRBD2 (5 bases). Deletions cut 2 bases from V and 3 bases from J, with 7 bases between. The germline CDR1 and CDR2 sequences are SGDLS and YYNGEE. The CDR3 runs 13 residues. CDR3 bases: TGTGCCAGCAGCGTCACGGGAACAGATACGCAGTATTTT. This translates into CASSVTGTDTQYF.

The rearrangement joins TRBV3-1 to TRBJ2-6; no clear D. V shed 3 bases and J shed 2 bases, with 8 bases lying between them. Germline-derived CDR1 and CDR2 are LGHDT and YNNKEL (reference sequence). The CDR3 spans 15 residues. In DNA form, the CDR3 reads TGTGCCAGCAGCCATTCCCCCACTGGGGCCAACGTCCTGACTTTC. Protein product: CASSHSPTGANVLTF.